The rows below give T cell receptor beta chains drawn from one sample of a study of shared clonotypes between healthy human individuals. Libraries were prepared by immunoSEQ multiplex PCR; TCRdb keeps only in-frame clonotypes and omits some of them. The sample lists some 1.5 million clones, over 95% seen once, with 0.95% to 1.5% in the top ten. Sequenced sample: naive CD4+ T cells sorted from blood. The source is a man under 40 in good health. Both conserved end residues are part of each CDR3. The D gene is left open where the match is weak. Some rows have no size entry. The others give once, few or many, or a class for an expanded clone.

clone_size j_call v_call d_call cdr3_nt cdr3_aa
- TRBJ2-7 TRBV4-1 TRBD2 TGCGCCAGCAGCCCCTTGGGACTAGCGGGAGTAAGGGGTCGGGGCGAGCAGTACTTC CASSPLGLAGVRGRGEQYF
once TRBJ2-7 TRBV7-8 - TGTGCCAGCAGCTTACGGCAGAACGAGCAGTACTTC CASSLRQNEQYF
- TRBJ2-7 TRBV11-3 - TGTGCCAGCAGCTTAGTGGGCCGGGACGAGCAGTACTTC CASSLVGRDEQYF
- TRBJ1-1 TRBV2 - TGTGCCAGCGGCTCACTTCGCCGGGGCCCCGAAGCTTTCTTT CASGSLRRGPEAFF
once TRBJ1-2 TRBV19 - TGTGCCAGTAGTAGCTACGGGGATAGGTATGGCTACACCTTC CASSSYGDRYGYTF
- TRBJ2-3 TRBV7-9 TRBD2 TGTGCCAGCAGTTTTAGCGGGAGCGTAAATACGCAGTATTTT CASSFSGSVNTQYF
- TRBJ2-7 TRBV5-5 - TGTGCCAGCAGCTTATCGCTCAGGGACTCCTACGAGCAGTACTTC CASSLSLRDSYEQYF
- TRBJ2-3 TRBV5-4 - TGTGCCAGCAGCCCTCAGAGCGGCCGCACAGATACGCAGTATTTT CASSPQSGRTDTQYF
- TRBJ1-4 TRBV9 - TGTGCCAGCAGCGTAGCCCCCTTGGGGGGGAGGAAGGGAGAAAAACTGTTTTTT CASSVAPLGGRKGEKLFF
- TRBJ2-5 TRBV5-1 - TGCGCCAGCAGCTGGGGAAGAGGGGAGGAGACCCAGTACTTC CASSWGRGEETQYF
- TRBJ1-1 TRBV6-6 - TGTGCCAGCAGTTACCGGGACGGGAACACTGAAGCTTTCTTT CASSYRDGNTEAFF
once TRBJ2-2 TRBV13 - TGTGCCAGCAGCCCGTCCCCGAAAGGTAGTGAGAACACCGGGGAGCTGTTTTTT CASSPSPKGSENTGELFF
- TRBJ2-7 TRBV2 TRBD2 TGTGCCAGCAGTGAAGTGGGACTAGCGGGTTTCGACGAGCAGTACTTC CASSEVGLAGFDEQYF
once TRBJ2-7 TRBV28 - TGTGCCAGCAGTTCAGGTCCGTACGAGCAGTACTTC CASSSGPYEQYF
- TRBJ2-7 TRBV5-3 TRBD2 TGTGCCAGAAGCTTTCCGGGACTAGCGGGAGGGCCCTACGAGCAGTACTTC CARSFPGLAGGPYEQYF
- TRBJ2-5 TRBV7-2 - TGTGCCAGCAGCTCCCTCCCCTGGCCGGGAGAGCAAGAGACCCAGTACTTC CASSSLPWPGEQETQYF
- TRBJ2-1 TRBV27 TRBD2 TGTGCCAGCAGCAAACCCCGGGGGGTACTCTACAATGAGCAGTTCTTC CASSKPRGVLYNEQFF
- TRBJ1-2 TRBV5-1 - TGCGCCAGCAGCTTGGCAGTTAACTATGGCTACACCTTC CASSLAVNYGYTF
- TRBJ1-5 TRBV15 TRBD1 TGTGCCACCAGCAGAGTAGACAGGGCCCAGCATTTT CATSRVDRAQHF
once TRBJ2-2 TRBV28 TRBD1 TGTGCCAGCAGTTCGCCGGGACAGGGAAGCACCGGGGAGCTGTTTTTT CASSSPGQGSTGELFF
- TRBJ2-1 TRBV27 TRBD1 TGTGCCAGCAGTTTATTTTCTACTGACAGGGGGCATGAGCAGTTCTTC CASSLFSTDRGHEQFF
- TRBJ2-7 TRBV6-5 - TGTGCCAGCAGTTACCGCGGATGGGGAGCTGACGAGCAGTACTTC CASSYRGWGADEQYF
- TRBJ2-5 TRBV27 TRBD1 TGTGCCAGCAGTTTCGGAGGCAGGGGGCGGGAGACCCAGTACTTC CASSFGGRGRETQYF
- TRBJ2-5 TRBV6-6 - TGTGCCAGCACCTACCCCACCAGGGTTGAAGAGACCCAGTACTTC CASTYPTRVEETQYF
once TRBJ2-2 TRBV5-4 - TGTGCCAGCAGCTTGGCCCCCGGGGGTGGTGCCGGGGAGCTGTTTTTT CASSLAPGGGAGELFF
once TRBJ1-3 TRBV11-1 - TGTGCCAGCAGTGATCGTGTTGGAAACACCATATATTTT CASSDRVGNTIYF
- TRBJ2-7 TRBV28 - TGTGCCAGCAGAACCCCAGGGGTCGAGCAGTACTTC CASRTPGVEQYF